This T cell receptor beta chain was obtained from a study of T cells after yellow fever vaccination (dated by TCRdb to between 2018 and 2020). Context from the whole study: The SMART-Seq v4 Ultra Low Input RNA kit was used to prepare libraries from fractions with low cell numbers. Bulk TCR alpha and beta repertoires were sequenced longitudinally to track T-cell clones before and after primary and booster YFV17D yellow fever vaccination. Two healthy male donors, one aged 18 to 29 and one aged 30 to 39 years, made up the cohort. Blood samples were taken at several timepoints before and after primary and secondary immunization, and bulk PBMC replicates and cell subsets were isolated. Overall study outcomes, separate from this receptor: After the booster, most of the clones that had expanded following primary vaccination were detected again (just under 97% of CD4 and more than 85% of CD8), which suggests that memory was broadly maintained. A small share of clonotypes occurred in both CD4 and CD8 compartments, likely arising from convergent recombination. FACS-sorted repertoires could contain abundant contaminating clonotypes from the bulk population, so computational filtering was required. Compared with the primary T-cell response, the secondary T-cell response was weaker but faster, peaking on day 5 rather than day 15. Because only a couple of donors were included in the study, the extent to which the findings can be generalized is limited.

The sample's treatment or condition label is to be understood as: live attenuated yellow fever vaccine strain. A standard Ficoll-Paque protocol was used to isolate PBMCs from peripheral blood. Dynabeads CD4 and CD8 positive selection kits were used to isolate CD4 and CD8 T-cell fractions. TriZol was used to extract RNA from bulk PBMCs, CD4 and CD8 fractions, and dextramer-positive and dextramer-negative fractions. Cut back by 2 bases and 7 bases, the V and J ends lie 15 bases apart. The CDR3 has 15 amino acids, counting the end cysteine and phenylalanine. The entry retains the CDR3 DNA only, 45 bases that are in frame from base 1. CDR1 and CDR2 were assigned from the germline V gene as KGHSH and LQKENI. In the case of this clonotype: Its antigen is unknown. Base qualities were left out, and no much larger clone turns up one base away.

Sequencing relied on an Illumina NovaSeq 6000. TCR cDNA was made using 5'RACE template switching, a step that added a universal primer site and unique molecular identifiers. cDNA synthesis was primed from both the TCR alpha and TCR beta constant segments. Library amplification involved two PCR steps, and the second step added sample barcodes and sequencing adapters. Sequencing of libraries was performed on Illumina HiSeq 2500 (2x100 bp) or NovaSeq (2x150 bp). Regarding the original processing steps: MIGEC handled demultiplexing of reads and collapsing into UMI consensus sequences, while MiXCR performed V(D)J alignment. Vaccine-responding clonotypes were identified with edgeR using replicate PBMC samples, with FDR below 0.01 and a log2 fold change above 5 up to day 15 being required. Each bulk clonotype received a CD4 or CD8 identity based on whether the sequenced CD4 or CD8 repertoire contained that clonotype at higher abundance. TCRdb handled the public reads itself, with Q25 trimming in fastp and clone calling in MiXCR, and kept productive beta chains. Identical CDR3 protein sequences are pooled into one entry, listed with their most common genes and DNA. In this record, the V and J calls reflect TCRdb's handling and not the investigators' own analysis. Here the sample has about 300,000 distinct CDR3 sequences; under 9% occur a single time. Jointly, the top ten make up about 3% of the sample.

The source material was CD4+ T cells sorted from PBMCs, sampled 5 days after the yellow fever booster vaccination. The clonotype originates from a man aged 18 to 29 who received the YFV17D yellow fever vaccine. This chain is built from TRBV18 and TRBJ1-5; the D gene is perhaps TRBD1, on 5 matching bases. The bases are TGTGCCAGCTCACCAGGACACAGACCGGGGCAGCCCCAGCATTTT. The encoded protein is CASSPGHRPGQPQHF.